The 17 T cell receptor beta chains presented below share a single source sample, sequenced in a study of T cell responses to AZD1222 COVID-19 vaccine. Using immunoSEQ multiplex PCR, the repertoire was profiled, and TCRdb retains in-frame clones only, with some absent. The data show some 90,000 clones, roughly 89% seen once. Sequencing was performed on peripheral blood, taken on day 0 of MenACWY control vaccination. The receptors were sampled from an adult in good health.

CDR3 protein: CASSFLGEGGGDKALYGYTF. The CDR3 nucleotides read TGTGCCAGCAGTTTTTTGGGGGAGGGGGGGGGCGACAAAGCACTCTATGGCTACACCTTC. The chain is built from TRBV27 and TRBJ1-2; D perhaps matches TRBD1 (6 bases). Germline CDR1 and CDR2: MNHEY and SMNVEV (reference sequence). The V end lost 3 bases, the J end lost 4 bases, and 30 bases lay between the germline ends. The CDR3 consists of 20 residues.

V usage is TRBV24-1 and J usage is TRBJ2-5; D could derive from TRBD1 or TRBD2 (5 bases each). This CDR3 spans 13 amino acids. Trimming stripped 1 base from V and 7 bases from J, with 9 bases between. Looked up from germline, CDR1 is KGHDR and CDR2 is SFDVKD. CDR3 DNA sequence: TGTGCCACCAGTGATTTTTCTGGGGGGACCCAGTACTTC. This codes for CATSDFSGGTQYF.

This chain uses TRBV6-5 with TRBJ1-4, with 9 bases fitting TRBD1. The germline CDR1 and CDR2 sequences are MNHEY and SVGAGI. V dropped 0 bases and J dropped 7; count of bases not matched to a gene: 3. This CDR3 comprises 15 residues. This CDR3 reads CASSYSQGAFEKLFF. As DNA, the CDR3 is TGTGCCAGCAGTTACTCACAGGGGGCTTTTGAAAAACTGTTTTTT.

This clone was counted a few times. The chain has TRBV19 and TRBJ1-5; D uncertain. The CDR3 runs 13 residues. Trimming removed 4 bases from V and 3 bases from J, with 7 bases in between. Germline CDR1 reads LNHDA; CDR2 reads SQIVND (reference sequence). The CDR3 DNA follows: TGTGCCAGTAGTACCCGGCACAATCAGCCCCAGCATTTT. Translation: CASSTRHNQPQHF. Complete variable domain (other parts from reference TRBV19 and TRBJ1-5): DGGITQSPKYLFRKEGQNVTLSCEQNLNHDAMYWYRQDPGQGLRLIYYSQIVNDFQKGDIAEGYSVSREKKESFPLTVTSAQKNPTAFYLCASSTRHNQPQHFGDGTRLSIL.

This chain joins TRBV6-2 or TRBV6-3 and TRBJ1-5; no clear D. The germline CDR1 and CDR2 sequences are MNHEY and SVGEGT. The V and J ends lost 0 bases and 4 bases respectively, with 13 bases between them. The CDR3 runs to 16 residues. The CDR3 region has the DNA TGTGCCAGCAGTTACTCGAGGCTCGTCCTGAATCAGCCCCAGCATTTT. It encodes CASSYSRLVLNQPQHF.

The chain combines TRBV23-1 with TRBJ2-7; maybe TRBD1 (5 bases). TRBV23-1 carries the ORF label, with uncertain function. The CDR3 is 18 amino acids. Trimming pared 1 base from V and 7 bases from J, leaving 26 bases between. CDR3 sequence: CASSQLGPCIGRVREQYF. The CDR3 nucleotides read TGCGCCAGCAGTCAATTAGGGCCTTGTATCGGCAGGGTAAGGGAGCAGTACTTC.

This sequence joins TRBV11-2 and TRBJ2-1; a weak D match, TRBD1 (6 bases). Germline V CDR1 and CDR2: SGHAT, FQNNGV. The length of the CDR3 is 18 residues. Trimming removed 6 bases at V and 4 bases at J, with 25 bases between. CDR3 in amino acids: CASSLWFGDTERYNEQFF. CDR3 DNA: TGTGCCAGCAGTTTGTGGTTCGGGGACACCGAGAGGTACAATGAGCAGTTCTTC.

V usage is TRBV12-3 or TRBV12-4 and J usage is TRBJ2-5; 7 bases align to TRBD1. J gave up 5 bases and V 6 bases, and 6 bases lay outside the gene matches. This CDR3 comprises 13 residues. CDR3 protein: CASRETGIETQYF. DNA of the CDR3: TGTGCCAGCAGGGAGACAGGGATCGAGACCCAGTACTTC.

The chain links TRBV7-8 to TRBJ2-1; 11 bases fit TRBD2. The J segment lost 10 bases and the V segment lost 4 bases, leaving 12 bases of the junction unmatched. The CDR3 has 16 residues. Germline loops: CDR1 SGHVS, CDR2 FQNEAQ. CDR3 bases: TGTGCCAGCAGCTCACTAGGGACTAGCGGCCCTCAGGAGCAGTTCTTC. This codes for CASSSLGTSGPQEQFF. Combining the CDR3 with reference TRBV7-8 and TRBJ2-1 gives the whole variable domain GAGVSQSPRYKVAKRGQDVALRCDPISGHVSLFWYQQALGQGPEFLTYFQNEAQLDKSGLPSDRFFAERPEGSVSTLKIQRTQQEDSAVYLCASSSLGTSGPQEQFFGPGTRLTVL.

The chain joins TRBV5-1 to TRBJ2-3, with D possibly TRBD2 on 6 matching bases. This CDR3 has 15 residues. Germline V gene sequence: CDR1 SGHRS, CDR2 YFSETQ. V dropped 0 bases and J dropped 2 bases, with 10 bases sitting between them. The CDR3 DNA reads as TGCGCCAGCAGCTTGGACGGAGGGGCCACAGATACGCAGTATTTT. This codes for CASSLDGGATDTQYF.

In its sample, this clone was seen once. This chain links TRBV5-1 with TRBJ1-5; 7 bases fit TRBD1. The length of the CDR3 is 14 residues. Trimming cost V 4 bases and J 7 bases; bases outside gene matches: 8. Germline CDR1 SGHRS, CDR2 YFSETQ. The CDR3 region is CASSEGGAGQPQHF. In DNA, the CDR3 is TGCGCCAGCAGCGAAGGGGGCGCAGGACAGCCCCAGCATTTT. Drawing the rest from reference TRBV5-1 and TRBJ1-5, the complete variable domain is KAGVTQTPRYLIKTRGQQVTLSCSPISGHRSVSWYQQTPGQGLQFLFEYFSETQRNKGNFPGRFSGRQFSNSRSEMNVSTLELGDSALYLCASSEGGAGQPQHFGDGTRLSIL.

The chain employs TRBV14 and TRBJ1-1; D gene unclear. The V and J ends lost 0 bases and 5 bases respectively, with 4 bases between them. Germline CDR1 SGHDN, CDR2 FVKESK. This CDR3 has 12 residues. The CDR3 spells CASSQDATEAFF. For the CDR3, the DNA is TGTGCCAGCAGCCAAGATGCGACTGAAGCTTTCTTT.

The chain employs TRBV28 and TRBJ2-2; D gene uncertain. Germline V lookup: CDR1 MDHEN, CDR2 SYDVKM. V lost 3 bases to trimming and J lost 1 base, with 3 bases between them. CDR3 length: 13 amino acids. The CDR3 reads CASSFRNTGELFF. The CDR3 DNA is TGTGCCAGCAGTTTCAGGAACACCGGGGAGCTGTTTTTT.

CDR3 in amino acids: CSARVGGPQHF. The CDR3 bases are TGCAGTGCTAGAGTGGGGGGGCCCCAGCATTTT. This rearrangement joins TRBV20-1 to TRBJ1-5, with a weak D call TRBD1 (5 bases). V gave up 1 base and J gave up 9 bases, with 7 bases separating them. The CDR3 totals 11 residues. Per the germline V gene, CDR1 is DFQATT and CDR2 is SNEGSKA (reference sequence).

This chain uses TRBV11-3 with TRBJ2-3, with D hard to call. The CDR3 loop spans 13 amino acids. The V end lost 1 base, the J end lost 6 bases, and 8 bases lay between the germline ends. The V gene's germline CDR1 is SGHNT and CDR2 YENEEA. CDR3 residues: CASSLARWDTQYF. DNA of the CDR3: TGTGCCAGCAGCTTAGCAAGGTGGGATACGCAGTATTTT.

The genes are TRBV5-1 and TRBJ1-2, with TRBD1 as a possible D gene (6 bases). There are 16 residues in the CDR3. The V end lost 4 bases, the J end lost 0 bases, and 16 bases lay between the germline ends. CDR1 and CDR2 from the germline V gene are SGHRS and YFSETQ. The CDR3 spells CASSDQGSGANYGYTF. The CDR3 DNA reads TGCGCCAGCAGCGACCAGGGGAGTGGAGCTAACTATGGCTACACCTTC.

In this sample, this clone turned up once. J is TRBJ2-7 and V is TRBV21-1. TRBV21-1 is designated a pseudogene. This CDR3 comprises 13 residues. The CDR3 sequence is CASSTIYNYEQYF. The DNA for the CDR3 is TGTGCCAGCAGCACTATATACAACTACGAGCAGTACTTC.